These 10 T cell receptor beta chains share one sample of origin, sequenced in a study of blood T cell repertoires in COVID-19. Profiling relied on immunoSEQ multiplex PCR, and the TCRdb table lists in-frame clones only, not all of them. The table records approximately 220,000 clones, approximately 83% of them present only once. Sequenced material: peripheral blood. The origin of the receptors is a man aged 40-50 years with acute or convalescent COVID-19.

The V call is TRBV29-1, the J call TRBJ1-1; 8 positions agree with TRBD1. The CDR3 has 14 residues. The V gene's germline CDR1 is SQVTM and CDR2 ANQGSEA. The V gene end was trimmed by 5 bases and the J gene end by 0 bases; junction bases not matched to a gene: 5. CDR3 nucleotide sequence: TGCAGCGTTTCCTTACAGGGGGTGAACACTGAAGCTTTCTTT. Its translation is CSVSLQGVNTEAFF.

The chain joins TRBV5-1 to TRBJ2-7; 9 bases agree with TRBD2. The CDR3 is 15 residues long. The V gene end was trimmed by 4 bases and the J gene end by 0 bases; junction bases not matched to a gene: 5. Looked up from germline, CDR1 is SGHRS and CDR2 is YFSETQ. CDR3 DNA: TGCGCCAGCAGCACCACTAGCGGGTTCTCCTACGAGCAGTACTTC. Protein sequence: CASSTTSGFSYEQYF.

The chain uses TRBV28 and TRBJ1-2; 7 nucleotides line up with TRBD1. This CDR3 region has 15 residues. V lost 6 bases to trimming and J lost 5 bases; unmatched junction nucleotides: 12. Germline loops: CDR1 MDHEN, CDR2 SYDVKM. CDR3 sequence: CASSSARDSLYGYTF. In DNA, the CDR3 is TGTGCCAGCAGCTCAGCCCGGGACAGCCTATATGGCTACACCTTC.

This clone was picked up one time. The chain uses TRBV30 and TRBJ2-7; 8 nucleotides match TRBD2. With V trimmed by 3 bases and J by 3 bases, 4 bases remained unmatched. Germline CDR1 and CDR2: GTSNPN and SVGIG (reference sequence). CDR3 length: 13 residues. The CDR3 sequence is CAWSPAGDYEQYF. The DNA for the CDR3 is TGTGCCTGGAGCCCAGCGGGAGACTACGAGCAGTACTTC.

This clone was counted once. J is TRBJ2-7 and V is TRBV13; possible D gene TRBD2, 6 bases. The CDR3 length is 15 residues. The V gene's germline CDR1 is PRHDT and CDR2 FYEKMQ (reference sequence). Trimming left V 6 bases short and J 2 bases short, with 17 bases between. The CDR3 DNA reads TGTGCCAGCAGTGTTCCCGGGGCGGGGCCCTACGAGCAGTACTTC. Its translation: CASSVPGAGPYEQYF. The whole variable domain, filled in from reference TRBV13 and TRBJ2-7, reads AAGVIQSPRHLIKEKRETATLKCYPIPRHDTVYWYQQGPGQDPQFLISFYEKMQSDKGSIPDRFSAQQFSDYHSELNMSSLELGDSALYFCASSVPGAGPYEQYFGPGTRLTVT.

This clone appeared many times. The rearrangement uses TRBV12-3 or TRBV12-4 and TRBJ2-1; a possible D gene is TRBD1 (6 bases). CDR3 length equals 12 residues. The germline V and J ends were trimmed by 3 bases and 16 bases, with 16 bases remaining between them. The CDR3 here is CASSFGRDIHFF. CDR3 bases: TGTGCCAGCAGTTTTGGCCGGGACATTCATTTCTTC.

The chain joins TRBV9 to TRBJ1-1; tentative D call: TRBD1 (5 bases). This CDR3 contains 15 residues. The V gene's germline CDR1 is SGDLS and CDR2 YYNGEE. V lost 0 bases and J lost 4, with 13 bases in between. CDR3 sequence reads: CASSVGGGWGTEAFF. In DNA form, the CDR3 reads TGTGCCAGCAGCGTAGGGGGCGGTTGGGGCACTGAAGCTTTCTTT. Supplemented by reference TRBV9 and TRBJ1-1, the full variable domain reads DSGVTQTPKHLITATGQRVTLRCSPRSGDLSVYWYQQSLDQGLQFLIQYYNGEERAKGNILERFSAQQFPDLHSELNLSSLELGDSALYFCASSVGGGWGTEAFFGQGTRLTVV.

The chain has TRBV5-4 and TRBJ2-5; 7 nucleotides align to TRBD2. CDR3 length: 13 residues. Per germline, CDR1 SGHNT and CDR2 YYREEE (reference sequence). With V trimmed by 3 bases and J by 5 bases, 4 bases remained unmatched. CDR3: CASSWTSLETQYF. Written as DNA, the CDR3 is TGTGCCAGCAGCTGGACTAGTCTGGAGACCCAGTACTTC.

V and J are TRBV12-3 or TRBV12-4 and TRBJ1-2; D remains ambiguous. V shed 5 bases and J shed 6 bases, with 13 bases lying between them. CDR3 size: 13 residues. This CDR3 reads CASSPSGADGYTF. The CDR3 DNA follows: TGTGCCAGCAGTCCCTCGGGAGCGGATGGCTACACCTTC.

V gene TRBV30 combines with J gene TRBJ2-2, with D maybe TRBD1 (5 bases). The CDR3 sequence is 13 residues long. Trimming pared 7 bases from V and 5 bases from J, leaving 14 bases between. The germline V gene has CDR1 GTSNPN and CDR2 SVGIG (reference sequence). The CDR3 sequence is CAFSEAGTGELFF. Here the CDR3 DNA reads TGTGCCTTTAGTGAGGCAGGGACCGGGGAGCTGTTTTTT.